This T cell receptor beta chain was obtained from a study of blood T cells in healthy people across ages. This clonotype was found once. The CDR3 runs 15 residues. V lost 4 bases to trimming and J lost 3 bases, with 14 bases between them. Looked up from germline, CDR1 is KGHDR and CDR2 is SFDVKD. A J-beta primer mix and a sample-barcoded 5' primer were used in a second PCR of roughly 6 to 11 cycles. Each cDNA molecule was tagged by a template-switch adaptor with 12 random nucleotides. In TCRdb, the 5' RACE reads were re-called with MiXCR into one record per CDR3 protein. The sample lists approximately 730,000 distinct CDR3 sequences, about 53% seen once, with approximately 40% in the top ten.

The specimen sequenced was blood. The clonotype originates from a man at least 80 years old in good health. The chain joins TRBV24-1 to TRBJ2-5; possibly TRBD1 for D (6 bases). CDR3 in DNA: TGTGCCACCAGTGACTCCACAGGGACCAAAGAGACCCAGTACTTC. Amino acids: CATSDSTGTKETQYF.